This TCR beta chain was found in a study of CD8 T cells in ankylosing spondylitis. Study-wide points: There was a TCR beta motif, made of several highly homologous variants, that appeared characteristic of ankylosing spondylitis blood. Reported data indicate significant enrichment of disease-linked clones within matched ankylosing spondylitis synovial fluid. Clones linked to the disease showed a CD8+ phenotype. They occurred at relatively low frequencies in peripheral blood.

Quantitative 5'-RACE with molecular barcodes produced the TCR beta libraries. TCRdb independently ran MiXCR on the 5' RACE reads; one entry per CDR3 protein. The sample shows about 250,000 distinct CDR3 sequences, roughly a third of them seen only once. About this clonotype itself: Its target is unknown.

Trimming cost V 8 bases and J 3 bases, with 7 bases left between them. The CDR3 spans 11 residues. The V gene's germline CDR1 is MDHEN and CDR2 SYDVKM. Sequencing was performed on blood, either unsorted or a sorted T cell fraction (not recorded which). The sequence was collected from a male donor with ankylosing spondylitis or in good health (not recorded which). This chain connects TRBV28 to TRBJ1-2; D gene ambiguous. The CDR3 loop is CASGGYYGYTF. CDR3 in DNA: TGTGCCAGCGGAGGGTACTATGGCTACACCTTC.